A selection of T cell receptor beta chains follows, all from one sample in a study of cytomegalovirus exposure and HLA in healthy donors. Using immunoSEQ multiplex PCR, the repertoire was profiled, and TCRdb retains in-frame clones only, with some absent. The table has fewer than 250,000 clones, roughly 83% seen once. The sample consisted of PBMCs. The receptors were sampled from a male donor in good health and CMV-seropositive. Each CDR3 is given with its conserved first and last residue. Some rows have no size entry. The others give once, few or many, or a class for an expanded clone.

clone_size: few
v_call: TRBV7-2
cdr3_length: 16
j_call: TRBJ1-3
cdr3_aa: CASSGGEGYSGNTIYF

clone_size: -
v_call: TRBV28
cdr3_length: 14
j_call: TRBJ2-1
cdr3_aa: CASSGQGSLNEQFF

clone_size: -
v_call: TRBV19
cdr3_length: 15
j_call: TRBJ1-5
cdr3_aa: CASSIGRQGNQPQHF

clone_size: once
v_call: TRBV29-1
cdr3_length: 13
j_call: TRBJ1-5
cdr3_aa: CSVRGGEHQPQHF

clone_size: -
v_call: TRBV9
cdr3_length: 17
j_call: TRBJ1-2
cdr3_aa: CASSVEIQGNRGRGYTF

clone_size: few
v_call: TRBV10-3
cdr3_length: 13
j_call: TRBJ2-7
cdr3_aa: CAILTGVPYEQYF

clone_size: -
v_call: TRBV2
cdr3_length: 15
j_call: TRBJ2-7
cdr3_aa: CASREPGQAVYEQYF

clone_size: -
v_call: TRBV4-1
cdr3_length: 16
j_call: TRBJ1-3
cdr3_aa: CASSQVSGGSGNTIYF

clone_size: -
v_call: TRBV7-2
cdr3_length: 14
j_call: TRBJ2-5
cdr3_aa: CASSFPGSQETQYF

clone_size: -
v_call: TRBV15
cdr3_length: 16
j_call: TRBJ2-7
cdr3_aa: CATSRDKGTYSYEQYF

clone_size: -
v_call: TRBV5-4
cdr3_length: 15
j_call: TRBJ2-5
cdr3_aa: CASSLPSTGGETQYF

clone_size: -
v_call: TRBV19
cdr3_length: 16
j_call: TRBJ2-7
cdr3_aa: CASSTRTSGFPYEQYF

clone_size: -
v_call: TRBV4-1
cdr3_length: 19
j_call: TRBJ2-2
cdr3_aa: CASSPQLAGGPGNTGELFF

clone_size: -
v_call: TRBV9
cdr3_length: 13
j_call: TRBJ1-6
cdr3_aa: CASSVGGDSPLHF

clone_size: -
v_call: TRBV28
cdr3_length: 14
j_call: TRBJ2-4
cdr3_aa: CASRATGTENIQYF

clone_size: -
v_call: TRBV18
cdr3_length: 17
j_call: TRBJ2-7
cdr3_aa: CASSSGLAGGPDYEQYF

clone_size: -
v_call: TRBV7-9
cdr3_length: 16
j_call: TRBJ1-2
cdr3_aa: CASSLGGSPANYGYTF

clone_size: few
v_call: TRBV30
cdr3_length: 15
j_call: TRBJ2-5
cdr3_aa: CAWRSRREGPETQYF

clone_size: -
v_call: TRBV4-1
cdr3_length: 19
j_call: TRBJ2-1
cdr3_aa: CASSHSGLAGGLVNNEQFF

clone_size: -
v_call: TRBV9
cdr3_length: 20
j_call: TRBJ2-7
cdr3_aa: CASSVGPPGTGGSTSYEQYF

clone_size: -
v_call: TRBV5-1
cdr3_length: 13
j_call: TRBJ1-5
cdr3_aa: CASSLQENQPQHF

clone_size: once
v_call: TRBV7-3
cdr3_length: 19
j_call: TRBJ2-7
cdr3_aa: CASSVYPRLTGTGNYEQYF

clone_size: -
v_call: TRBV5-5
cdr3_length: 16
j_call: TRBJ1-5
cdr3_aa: CASSLVSGGVYQPQHF

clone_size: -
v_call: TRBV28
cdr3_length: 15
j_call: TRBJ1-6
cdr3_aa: CASSSTGGLNSPLHF

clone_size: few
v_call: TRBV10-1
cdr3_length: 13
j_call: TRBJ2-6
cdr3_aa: CASRYSGANVLTF

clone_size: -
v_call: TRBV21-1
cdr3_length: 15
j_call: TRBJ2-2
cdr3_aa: CASSKEGPNTGELFF

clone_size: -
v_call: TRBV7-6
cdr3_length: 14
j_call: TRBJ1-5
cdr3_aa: CASSLWGVGQPQHF

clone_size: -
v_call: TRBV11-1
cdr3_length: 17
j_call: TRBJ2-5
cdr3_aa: CASSLPTSGGWWETQYF

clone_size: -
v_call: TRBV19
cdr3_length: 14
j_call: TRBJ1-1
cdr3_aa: CASRVRGGNTEAFF